This T cell receptor beta chain was observed in a study of T cell responses to AZD1222 COVID-19 vaccine. Profiling relied on immunoSEQ multiplex PCR, and the TCRdb table lists in-frame clones only, not all of them. This sample has more than 90,000 clones, with approximately 84% found just once. Of note for this clone: Its antigen is still unknown.

This CDR3 has 15 residues. Trimming left V 4 bases short and J 0 bases short, with 13 bases between. Per the germline V gene, CDR1 is LGHDT and CDR2 is YNNKEL (reference sequence). Study-level points and caveats: Within unmutated variant regions lay the reported targets of nearly half of spike-specific TCRs.

This chain joins TRBV3-1 (or the pseudogene TRBV3-2) and TRBJ2-7; D remains ambiguous. The origin of this receptor is an adult who received the AZD1222 COVID-19 vaccine. Sequenced here: peripheral blood, sampled 28 days after the second AZD1222 dose. This chain's CDR3 is CASSRSRTDSYEQYF. The CDR3, as DNA: TGTGCCAGCAGCCGATCAAGGACGGACTCCTACGAGCAGTACTTC.